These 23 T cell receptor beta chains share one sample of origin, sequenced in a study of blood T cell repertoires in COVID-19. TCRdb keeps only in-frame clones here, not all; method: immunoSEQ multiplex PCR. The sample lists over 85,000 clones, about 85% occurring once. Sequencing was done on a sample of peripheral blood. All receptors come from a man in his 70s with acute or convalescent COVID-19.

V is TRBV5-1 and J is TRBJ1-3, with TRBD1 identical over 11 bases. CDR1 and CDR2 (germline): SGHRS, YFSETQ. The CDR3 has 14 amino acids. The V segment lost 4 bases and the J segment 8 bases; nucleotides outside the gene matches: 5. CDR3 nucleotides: TGCGCCAGCAGCCGGGACAGGGGGAGTGACACCATATATTTT. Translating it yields CASSRDRGSDTIYF.

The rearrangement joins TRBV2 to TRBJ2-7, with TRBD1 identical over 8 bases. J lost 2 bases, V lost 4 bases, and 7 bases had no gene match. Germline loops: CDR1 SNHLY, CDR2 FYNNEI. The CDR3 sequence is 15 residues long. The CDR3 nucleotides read TGTGCCAGCAGTGTAATTCCGGGACAGGCCTACGAGCAGTACTTC. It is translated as CASSVIPGQAYEQYF.

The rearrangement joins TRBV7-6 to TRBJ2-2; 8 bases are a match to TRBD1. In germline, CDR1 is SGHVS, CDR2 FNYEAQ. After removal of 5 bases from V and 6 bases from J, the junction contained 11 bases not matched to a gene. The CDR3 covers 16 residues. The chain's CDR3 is CASSVFGTGAPGELFF. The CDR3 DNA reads TGTGCCAGCAGCGTTTTTGGGACAGGAGCCCCCGGGGAGCTGTTTTTT. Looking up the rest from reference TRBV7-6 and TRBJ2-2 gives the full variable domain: GAGVSQSPRYKVTKRGQDVALRCDPISGHVSLYWYRQALGQGPEFLTYFNYEAQQDKSGLPNDRFSAERPEGSISTLTIQRTEQRDSAMYRCASSVFGTGAPGELFFGEGSRLTVL.

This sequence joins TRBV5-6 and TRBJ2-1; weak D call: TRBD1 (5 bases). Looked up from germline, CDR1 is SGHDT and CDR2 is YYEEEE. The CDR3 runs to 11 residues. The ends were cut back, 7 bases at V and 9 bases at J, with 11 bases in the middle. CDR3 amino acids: CASVGHREQFF. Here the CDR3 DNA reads TGTGCCAGCGTGGGGCATCGTGAGCAGTTCTTC. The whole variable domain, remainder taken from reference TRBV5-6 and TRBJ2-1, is DAGVTQSPTHLIKTRGQQVTLRCSPKSGHDTVSWYQQALGQGPQFIFQYYEEEERQRGNFPDRFSGHQFPNYSSELNVNALLLGDSALYLCASVGHREQFFGPGTRLTVL.

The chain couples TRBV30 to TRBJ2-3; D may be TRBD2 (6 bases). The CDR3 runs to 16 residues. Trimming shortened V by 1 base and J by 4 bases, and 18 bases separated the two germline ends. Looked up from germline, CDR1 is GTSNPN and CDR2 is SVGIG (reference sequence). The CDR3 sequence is CAWSGLGTAGSDTQYF. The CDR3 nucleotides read TGTGCCTGGAGTGGACTTGGGACTGCCGGATCAGATACGCAGTATTTT.

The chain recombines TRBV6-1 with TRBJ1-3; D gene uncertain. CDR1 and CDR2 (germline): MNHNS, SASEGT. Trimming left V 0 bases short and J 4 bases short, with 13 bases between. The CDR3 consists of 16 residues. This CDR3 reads CASSEAQQQRGNTIYF. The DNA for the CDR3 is TGTGCCAGCAGTGAAGCGCAACAACAGCGGGGAAACACCATATATTTT.

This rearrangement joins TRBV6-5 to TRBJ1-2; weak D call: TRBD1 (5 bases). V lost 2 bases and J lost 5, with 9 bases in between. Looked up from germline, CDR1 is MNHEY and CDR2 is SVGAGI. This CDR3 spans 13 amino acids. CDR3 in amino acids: CASSYKGPYGYTF. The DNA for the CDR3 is TGTGCCAGCAGTTACAAGGGGCCGTATGGCTACACCTTC.

The CDR3 here is CASSYQGGGETQYF. Here the CDR3 DNA reads TGCGCCAGCAGCTACCAGGGCGGGGGGGAGACCCAGTACTTC. The V call is TRBV5-1, the J call TRBJ2-5; 8 bases line up with TRBD2. The V segment lost 3 bases and the J segment 5 bases; nucleotides outside the gene matches: 6. This CDR3 has 14 residues. The V gene's germline CDR1 is SGHRS and CDR2 YFSETQ.

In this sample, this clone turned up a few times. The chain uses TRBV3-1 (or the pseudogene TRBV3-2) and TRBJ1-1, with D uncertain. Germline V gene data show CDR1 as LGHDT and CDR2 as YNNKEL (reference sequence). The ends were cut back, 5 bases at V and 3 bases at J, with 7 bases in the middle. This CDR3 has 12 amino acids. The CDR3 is CASSFGDTEAFF. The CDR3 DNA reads TGTGCCAGCAGCTTTGGAGACACTGAAGCTTTCTTT.

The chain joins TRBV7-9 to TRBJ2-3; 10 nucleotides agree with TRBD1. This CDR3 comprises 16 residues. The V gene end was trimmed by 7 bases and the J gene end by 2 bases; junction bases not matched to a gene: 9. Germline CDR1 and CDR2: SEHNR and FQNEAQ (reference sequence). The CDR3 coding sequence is TGTGCCAGCACCCCCTCGACAGGGGGCAACACAGATACGCAGTATTTT. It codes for CASTPSTGGNTDTQYF.

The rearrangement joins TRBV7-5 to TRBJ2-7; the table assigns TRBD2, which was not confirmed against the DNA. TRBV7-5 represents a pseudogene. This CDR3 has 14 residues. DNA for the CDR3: TGTGTCAGAAGCTTAGCGCGTAAAGCCTACGAGCAGTACGTC. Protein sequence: CVRSLARKAYEQYV.

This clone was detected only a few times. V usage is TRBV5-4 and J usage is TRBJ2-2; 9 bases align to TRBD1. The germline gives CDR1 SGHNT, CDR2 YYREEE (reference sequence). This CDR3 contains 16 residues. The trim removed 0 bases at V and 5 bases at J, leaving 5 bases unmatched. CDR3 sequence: CASSLGDRAGTGELFF. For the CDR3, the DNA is TGTGCCAGCAGCTTGGGGGACAGGGCCGGTACCGGGGAGCTGTTTTTT.

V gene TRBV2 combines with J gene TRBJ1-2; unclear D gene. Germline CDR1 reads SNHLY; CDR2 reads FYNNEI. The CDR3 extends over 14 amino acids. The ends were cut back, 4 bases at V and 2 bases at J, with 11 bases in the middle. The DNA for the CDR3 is TGTGCCAGCAGTGCAGGAGGGAGGAACTATGGCTACACCTTC. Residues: CASSAGGRNYGYTF.

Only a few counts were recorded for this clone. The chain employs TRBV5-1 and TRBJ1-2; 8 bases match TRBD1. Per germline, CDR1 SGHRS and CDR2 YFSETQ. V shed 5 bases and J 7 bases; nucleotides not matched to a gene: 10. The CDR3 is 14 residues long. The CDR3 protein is CASSSQTGVSGYTF. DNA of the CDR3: TGCGCCAGCAGTTCCCAGACAGGGGTGAGTGGCTACACCTTC.

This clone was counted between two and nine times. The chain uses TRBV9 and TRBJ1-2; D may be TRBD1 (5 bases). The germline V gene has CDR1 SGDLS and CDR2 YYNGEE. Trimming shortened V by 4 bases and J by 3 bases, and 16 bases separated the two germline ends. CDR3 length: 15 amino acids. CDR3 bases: TGTGCCAGCAGCTTCCGGGGGGTTGTAGACTATGGCTACACCTTC. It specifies CASSFRGVVDYGYTF.

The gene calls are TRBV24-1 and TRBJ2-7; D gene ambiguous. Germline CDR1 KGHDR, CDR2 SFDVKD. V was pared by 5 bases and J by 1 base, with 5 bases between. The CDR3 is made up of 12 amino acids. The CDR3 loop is CATSARSYEQYF. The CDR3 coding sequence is TGTGCCACCAGTGCCAGATCCTACGAGCAGTACTTC.

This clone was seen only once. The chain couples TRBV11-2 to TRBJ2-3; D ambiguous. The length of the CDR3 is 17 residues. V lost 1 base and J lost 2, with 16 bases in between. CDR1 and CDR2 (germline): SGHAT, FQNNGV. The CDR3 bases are TGTGCCAGCAGCTTAGTACCAGCCCCGGGTCCCACAGATACGCAGTATTTT. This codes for CASSLVPAPGPTDTQYF.

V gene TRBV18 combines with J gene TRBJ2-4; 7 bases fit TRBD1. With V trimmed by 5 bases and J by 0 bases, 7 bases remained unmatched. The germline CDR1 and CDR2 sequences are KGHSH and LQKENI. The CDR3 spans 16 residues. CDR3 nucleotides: TGTGCCAGCTCAGACGGGACAGCACTAGCCAAAAACATTCAGTACTTC. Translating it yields CASSDGTALAKNIQYF.

CDR3 bases: TGCAGTGCTAGTAAACTAGCGGGGGGCTACACAGATACGCAGTATTTT. It translates to CSASKLAGGYTDTQYF. This rearrangement joins TRBV20-1 to TRBJ2-3; the match to TRBD2 covers 12 bases. The V gene's germline CDR1 is DFQATT and CDR2 SNEGSKA (reference sequence). The trim removed 3 bases at V and 2 bases at J, leaving 6 bases unmatched. The CDR3 is 16 amino acids.

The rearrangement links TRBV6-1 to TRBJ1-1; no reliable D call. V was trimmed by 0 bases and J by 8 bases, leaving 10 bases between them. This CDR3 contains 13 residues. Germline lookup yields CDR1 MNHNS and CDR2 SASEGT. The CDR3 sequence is CASSEAELEEAFF. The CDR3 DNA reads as TGTGCCAGCAGTGAAGCGGAGCTAGAAGAAGCTTTCTTT.

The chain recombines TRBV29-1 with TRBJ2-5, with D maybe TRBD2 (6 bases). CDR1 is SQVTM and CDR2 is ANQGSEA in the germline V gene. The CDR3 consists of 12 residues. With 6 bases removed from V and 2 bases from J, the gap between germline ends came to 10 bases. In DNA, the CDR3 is TGCAGCGTCAAAGCGGGTCAAGAGACCCAGTACTTC. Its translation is CSVKAGQETQYF. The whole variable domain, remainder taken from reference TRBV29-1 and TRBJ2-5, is SAVISQKPSRDICQRGTSLTIQCQVDSQVTMMFWYRQQPGQSLTLIATANQGSEATYESGFVIDKFPISRPNLTFSTLTVSNMSPEDSSIYLCSVKAGQETQYFGPGTRLLVL.

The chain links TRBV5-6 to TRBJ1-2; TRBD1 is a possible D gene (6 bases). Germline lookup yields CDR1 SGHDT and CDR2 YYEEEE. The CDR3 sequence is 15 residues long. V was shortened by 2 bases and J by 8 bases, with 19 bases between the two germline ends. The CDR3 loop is CASSFPGTRFGGYTF. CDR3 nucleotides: TGTGCCAGCAGCTTCCCCGGGACACGGTTCGGCGGCTACACCTTC.

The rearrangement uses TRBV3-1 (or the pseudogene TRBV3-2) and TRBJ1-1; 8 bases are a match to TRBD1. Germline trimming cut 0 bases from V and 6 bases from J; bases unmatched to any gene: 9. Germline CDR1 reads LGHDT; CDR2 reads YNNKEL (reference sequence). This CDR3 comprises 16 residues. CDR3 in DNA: TGTGCCAGCAGCCAAGAATGGGCAGGGGGCGACGCTGAAGCTTTCTTT. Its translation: CASSQEWAGGDAEAFF.